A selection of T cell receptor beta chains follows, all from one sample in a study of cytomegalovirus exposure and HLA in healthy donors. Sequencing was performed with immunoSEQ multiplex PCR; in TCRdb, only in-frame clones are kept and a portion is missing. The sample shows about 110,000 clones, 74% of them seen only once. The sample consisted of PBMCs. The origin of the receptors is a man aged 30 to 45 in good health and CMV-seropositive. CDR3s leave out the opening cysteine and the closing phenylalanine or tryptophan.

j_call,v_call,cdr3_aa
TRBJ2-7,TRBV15,ATSRPRAGDSYEQY
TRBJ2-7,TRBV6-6,ASSPLQGPYEQY
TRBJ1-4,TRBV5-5,ASSLEQTNEKLF
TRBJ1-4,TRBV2,ASTGGRATNEKLF
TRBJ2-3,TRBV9,ASSVDGDSSTDTQY
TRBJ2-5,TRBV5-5,ASSSEKRGFQETQY
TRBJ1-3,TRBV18,ASSQAVGSGNTIY
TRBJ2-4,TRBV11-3,ASITGIRPNIQY
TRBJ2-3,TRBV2,ASSHLAGGVDTQY
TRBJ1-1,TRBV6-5,ASSYRLLTPTEAF
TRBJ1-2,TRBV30,AWSVRGYGYT
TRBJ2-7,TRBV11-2,ASSLLSGTGVYEQY
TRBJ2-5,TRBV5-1,ASSRPQQGPQETQY
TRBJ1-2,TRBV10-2,ASSEARGINYGYT
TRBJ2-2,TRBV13,ASSQEPNTGELF
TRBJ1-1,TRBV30,AWTGGPNTEAF